One sample yielded the 4 T cell receptor beta chains listed below, sequenced in a study of cytomegalovirus exposure and HLA in healthy donors. PCR used 60 Vbeta primers and 13 Jbeta primers. The protocol was immunoSEQ multiplex PCR, while the TCRdb copy is restricted to in-frame clones and leaves out a portion. The sample records 170,000 or so clones, around 80% being singletons. Input material: PBMCs. The receptors were gathered from a woman aged 60-70 years in good health and CMV-seropositive.

This chain joins TRBV7-2 and TRBJ2-5, with 7 bases fitting TRBD1. The J call may be mistaken, given a closer DNA end match to TRBJ2-7. The germline gives CDR1 SGHTA, CDR2 FQGNSA. The CDR3 sequence is 15 residues long. CDR3 bases: TGTGCCAGCAGTTACTCTACAGGGGCCTCCTACGAGCAGTACTTC. The encoded protein is CASSYSTGASYEQYF.

The rearrangement uses TRBV9 and TRBJ2-5; 10 bases are a match to TRBD1. Germline V gene lookup returns CDR1 SGDLS and CDR2 YYNGEE. The CDR3 covers 14 residues. Losses at the gene ends were 3 bases for V and 5 bases for J; bases not matched to a gene: 4. CDR3 sequence: CASSAGQGSETQYF. The CDR3 coding sequence is TGTGCCAGCAGCGCGGGACAGGGGTCGGAGACCCAGTACTTC.

There are a few counts of this clone. This chain connects TRBV9 to TRBJ2-3; 9 bases agree with TRBD2. The CDR3 has 15 amino acids. Germline V gives CDR1 SGDLS, CDR2 YYNGEE. Trimming took 2 bases from V and 6 from J; bases not matched to a gene: 7. The CDR3 here is CASSVWGLAADTQYF. The CDR3 DNA follows: TGTGCCAGCAGCGTTTGGGGACTAGCAGCGGATACGCAGTATTTT.

The rearrangement joins TRBV5-1 to TRBJ2-1, with TRBD2 matching 8 bases. CDR3 length: 13 residues. J was trimmed by 7 bases and V by 4 bases; bases with no gene match: 4. The germline V gene has CDR1 SGHRS and CDR2 YFSETQ. Here the CDR3 DNA reads TGCGCCAGCAGCACTGCGGGGGGTAATGAGCAGTTCTTC. This encodes CASSTAGGNEQFF.